This T cell receptor beta chain was sequenced for a study of blood T cell repertoires in COVID-19. Whole-study context: Sites in the United States, Italy and Spain provided acute and convalescent COVID-19 samples. Sources were T cells, B-cell-depleted T cells, or PBMCs; the material itself was cDNA or gDNA.

As processed by the authors: Estimates of nucleated cell counts were drawn from the amplification of reference gene primers. Data came from immunoSEQ multiplex PCR; TCRdb stores just in-frame clones and leaves some out. V and J calls and clone size are as listed in that table; D and trimming were resolved from the DNA. In the table there are more than 100,000 clones, roughly 90% of which are singletons. The clonotype comes from a woman in her fifties or sixties with acute or convalescent COVID-19. The sequencing input was peripheral blood.

The CDR3 region has the DNA TGTGCCAGCAGCTTAGCCGCAGGGGTTGGCAATCAGCCCCAGCATTTT. Translated: CASSLAAGVGNQPQHF. This chain links TRBV7-9 with TRBJ1-5, with D possibly being TRBD1 (6 bases). Looked up from germline, CDR1 is SEHNR and CDR2 is FQNEAQ (reference sequence). There are 16 residues in the CDR3. The ends were cut back, 0 bases at V and 2 bases at J, with 11 bases in the middle. Looking up the rest from reference TRBV7-9 and TRBJ1-5 gives the full variable domain: DTGVSQNPRHKITKRGQNVTFRCDPISEHNRLYWYRQTLGQGPEFLTYFQNEAQLEKSRLLSDRFSAERPKGSFSTLEIQRTEQGDSAMYLCASSLAAGVGNQPQHFGDGTRLSIL.